The 28 T cell receptor beta chains below all came from one sample that was sequenced in a study of CD8 T cells in ankylosing spondylitis (dated 2017 in TCRdb). Receptors were amplified or captured by 5' RACE. Instrument on record: Illumina HiSeq 2500. In TCRdb, the public reads were trimmed at Q25 with fastp and aligned with MiXCR, with productive beta chains retained. Entries that share a CDR3 protein sequence are merged under the most common genes and DNA. In all, the sample holds 90,000 to 100,000 distinct CDR3 sequences, and about 8.3% of those were seen once. 9.5% to 10% of the sample is held by the ten biggest clonotypes. The sample taken for sequencing was blood, either unsorted or a sorted T cell fraction (not recorded which). These receptors were taken from a male donor with ankylosing spondylitis or in good health (not recorded which).

This chain uses TRBV10-1 with TRBJ2-3; D perhaps matches TRBD2 (5 bases). Between the trimmed V and J ends, which lost 2 bases and 3 bases, there was a span of 6 bases. Per germline, CDR1 WNHNN and CDR2 SYGVQD (reference sequence). CDR3 length: 13 residues. The CDR3 loop reads CASSEPGTDTQYF. CDR3 nucleotides: TGCGCCAGCAGTGAGCCGGGAACAGATACGCAGTATTTT.

There are many counts of this clonotype. The genes are TRBV7-8 and TRBJ2-2; the D is unclear. Germline V gene data show CDR1 as SGHVS and CDR2 as FQNEAQ. Trimming left V 4 bases short and J 6 bases short, with 12 bases between. CDR3 length equals 14 residues. This chain's CDR3 is CASSSPIGPGELFF. The CDR3 DNA reads as TGTGCCAGCAGCTCTCCGATTGGCCCCGGGGAGCTGTTTTTT.

This clonotype was counted ten times or more. The chain recombines TRBV20-1 with TRBJ1-1; no clear D gene. The length of the CDR3 is 12 residues. Trimming left V 0 bases short and J 6 bases short, with 8 bases between. CDR1 is DFQATT and CDR2 is SNEGSKA in the germline V gene (reference sequence). The CDR3 spells CSARERSPEAFF. CDR3 nucleotide sequence: TGCAGTGCTAGAGAGCGAAGTCCTGAAGCTTTCTTT.

This clonotype was observed at least ten times. V and J are TRBV24-1 and TRBJ2-7, with D possibly TRBD2 on 5 matching bases. This CDR3 has 12 residues. Germline CDR1 KGHDR, CDR2 SFDVKD. The V gene lost 3 bases and the J gene lost 6 bases, with 8 bases spanning the gap. DNA of the CDR3: TGTGCCACCAGTGATGGTGAGGGCGAGCAGTACTTC. Amino acids: CATSDGEGEQYF.

This clonotype was counted ten times or more. V usage is TRBV2 and J usage is TRBJ1-6; D is undetermined. Per the germline V gene, CDR1 is SNHLY and CDR2 is FYNNEI. V was clipped by 5 bases and J by 9 bases, with 14 bases between them. This CDR3 has 14 amino acids. CDR3 sequence reads: CASSPGGLGSPLHF. The CDR3 nucleotides are TGTGCCAGCAGTCCCGGAGGGTTGGGTTCACCCCTCCACTTT.

This clonotype was seen many times. The DNA for the CDR3 is TGCAGTGCTAGAGTTCGCCCCTACAATGAGCAGTTCTTC. It yields the protein CSARVRPYNEQFF. This rearrangement joins TRBV20-1 to TRBJ2-1; D gene ambiguous. V was shortened by 1 base and J by 2 bases, with 6 bases between the two germline ends. The CDR3 length is 13 residues. The germline gives CDR1 DFQATT, CDR2 SNEGSKA (reference sequence).

In its sample, this clonotype was seen many times. V is TRBV10-3 and J is TRBJ2-7, with D possibly matching TRBD1 (8 bases). V shed 5 bases and J shed 2 bases, with 22 bases lying between them. There are 17 residues in the CDR3. Per germline, CDR1 ENHRY and CDR2 SYGVKD. CDR3 DNA: TGTGCCATCAGTTATCCCCTTCGACAGGGGACTACCTACGAGCAGTACTTC. This codes for CAISYPLRQGTTYEQYF.

At least ten counts were recorded for this clonotype. The rearrangement uses TRBV20-1 and TRBJ1-1; the D is unclear. V was shortened by 2 bases and J by 0 bases, with 13 bases between the two germline ends. The CDR3 has 15 amino acids. From germline, CDR1 is DFQATT and CDR2 SNEGSKA (reference sequence). CDR3 region: CSARNTQRVNTEAFF. The CDR3 DNA reads TGCAGTGCTAGAAATACGCAGAGGGTGAACACTGAAGCTTTCTTT.

This clonotype was seen many times. The chain uses TRBV7-2 and TRBJ1-5, with D possibly matching TRBD1 (5 bases). Germline V gene lookup returns CDR1 SGHTA and CDR2 FQGNSA. The CDR3 length is 13 residues. Trimming took off 5 bases at V and 9 bases at J, with 14 bases between the two ends. The DNA for the CDR3 is TGTGCCAGCAGCGTAGACAGCATTGGGCCCCAGCATTTT. This gives the protein CASSVDSIGPQHF.

Only a few counts were recorded for this clonotype. Just one base apart from a much larger clone, this may be a read error. The chain couples TRBV7-6 to TRBJ2-1, with D hard to call. The V gene lost 3 bases and the J gene lost 2 bases, with 5 bases spanning the gap. The CDR3 consists of 13 residues. Germline assignment: CDR1 SGHVS and CDR2 FNYEAQ. The CDR3, as DNA: TGTGCCAGCAGCTTGGCTGCCTACAATGAGCAGTTCTTC. Its translation: CASSLAAYNEQFF.

This clonotype has a count of ten or more. The rearrangement joins TRBV20-1 to TRBJ2-7, with D perhaps matching TRBD1 (5 bases). Deletions cut 1 base from V and 6 bases from J, with 16 bases between. The germline V gene encodes CDR1 DFQATT and CDR2 SNEGSKA (reference sequence). The CDR3 contains 14 residues. The CDR3 loop is CSARVSGQGPEQYF. CDR3 in DNA: TGCAGTGCTAGAGTGAGTGGACAAGGCCCCGAGCAGTACTTC.

This clonotype was seen many times. V usage is TRBV7-9 and J usage is TRBJ2-3; 10 nucleotides line up with TRBD1. CDR3 length: 15 residues. After removal of 1 base from V and 7 bases from J, the junction contained 5 bases not matched to a gene. Germline CDR1 SEHNR, CDR2 FQNEAQ (reference sequence). The CDR3, as DNA: TGTGCCAGCAGCTTAGGAGGGACAGGGGAATATACGCAGTATTTT. Its translation: CASSLGGTGEYTQYF.

This clonotype came up many times. The chain uses TRBV20-1 and TRBJ1-5; D remains unclear. Germline-derived CDR1 and CDR2 are DFQATT and SNEGSKA (reference sequence). The V end was cut by 0 bases, the J end by 5 bases, with 14 bases between. This CDR3 spans 15 amino acids. The CDR3 nucleotides are TGCAGTGCTAGAGATCCGTCTGCCTTTTATCAGCCCCAGCATTTT. Encoded protein: CSARDPSAFYQPQHF.

This clonotype was recorded at least ten times. The chain links TRBV12-3 or TRBV12-4 to TRBJ1-4, with 8 nucleotides matching TRBD1. After removal of 2 bases from V and 3 bases from J, the junction contained 11 bases not matched to a gene. CDR3 length: 18 residues. The CDR3 reads CASSLWRGTGGPNEKLFF. The DNA of the CDR3 is TGTGCCAGCAGTTTATGGCGGGGGACAGGAGGGCCTAATGAAAAACTGTTTTTT.

This clonotype was found many times. This rearrangement joins TRBV13 to TRBJ2-1, with D possibly being TRBD2 (7 bases). The ends were cut back, 4 bases at V and 8 bases at J, with 18 bases in the middle. The CDR3 is 15 residues long. CDR1 and CDR2 (germline): PRHDT, FYEKMQ (reference sequence). The CDR3 DNA reads as TGTGCCAGCAGCTCGAGGGGGGAGGGGGGACATGAGCAGTTCTTC. Translated: CASSSRGEGGHEQFF.

This clonotype was seen at least ten times. V usage is TRBV4-3 and J usage is TRBJ2-3; weak D call: TRBD2 (5 bases). The CDR3 runs to 15 residues. Germline values: CDR1 LGHNA, CDR2 YSLEER. Trimming removed 0 bases from V and 0 bases from J, with 7 bases in between. CDR3 sequence reads: CASSQESSSTDTQYF. In nucleotides, the CDR3 is TGCGCCAGCAGCCAAGAGTCTAGCAGCACAGATACGCAGTATTTT.

In its sample, this clonotype was seen many times. This sequence joins TRBV7-2 and TRBJ2-2; 10 positions match TRBD1. The CDR3 contains 14 residues. CDR1 and CDR2 (germline): SGHTA, FQGNSA. The trim removed 5 bases at V and 6 bases at J, leaving 3 bases unmatched. DNA for the CDR3: TGTGCCAGCAGCACCGACAGGGGGCCCGGGGAGCTGTTTTTT. Residues: CASSTDRGPGELFF. The variable domain in full, completed from reference TRBV7-2 and TRBJ2-2, reads GAGVSQSPSNKVTEKGKDVELRCDPISGHTALYWYRQSLGQGLEFLIYFQGNSAPDKSGLPSDRFSAERTGGSVSTLTIQRTQQEDSAVYLCASSTDRGPGELFFGEGSRLTVL.

V usage is TRBV12-3 or TRBV12-4 and J usage is TRBJ2-1; no definite D call. CDR3 length: 12 residues. V lost 5 bases and J 4 bases, leaving 6 bases between the germline ends. As DNA, the CDR3 is TGTGCCAGCAGTACAGCATACAATGAGCAGTTCTTC. Its translation is CASSTAYNEQFF.

The chain joins TRBV19 to TRBJ2-3, with 8 positions matching TRBD1. The J segment lost 3 bases and the V segment lost 5 bases, leaving 10 bases of the junction unmatched. The germline V gene has CDR1 LNHDA and CDR2 SQIVND (reference sequence). The CDR3 runs 16 residues. The CDR3 DNA is TGTGCCAGTAGTCCTACCAGGGGGCGGGTTACAGATACGCAGTATTTT. Translating gives CASSPTRGRVTDTQYF.

This clonotype was counted at least ten times. The CDR3 reads CASSLFGFGGVNEKLFF. In DNA form, the CDR3 reads TGTGCCAGCAGTTTATTCGGGTTCGGAGGGGTTAATGAAAAACTGTTTTTT. The chain has TRBV12-3 or TRBV12-4 and TRBJ1-4, with D perhaps TRBD1 (5 bases). V dropped 2 bases and J dropped 4 bases, with 17 bases sitting between them. This CDR3 region has 17 residues.

This clonotype was counted ten times or more. The gene calls are TRBV12-3 or TRBV12-4 and TRBJ2-1, with 8 bases fitting TRBD1. The CDR3 is 17 amino acids. J was trimmed by 4 bases and V by 4 bases; bases with no gene match: 12. CDR3 sequence (DNA): TGTGCCAGCAGTTCTCCCCCGGGGCAGGGGGCTTACAATGAGCAGTTCTTC. This sequence encodes CASSSPPGQGAYNEQFF.

The sample holds many counts of this clonotype. The rearrangement joins TRBV20-1 to TRBJ1-6; TRBD1 matches at 9 bases. The CDR3 spans 13 residues. The germline V gene encodes CDR1 DFQATT and CDR2 SNEGSKA (reference sequence). Trimming took 3 bases from V and 9 from J; bases not matched to a gene: 3. The CDR3 nucleotides are TGCAGTGCTAGGGGACAGGGTACTTCACCCCTCCACTTT. Residues: CSARGQGTSPLHF.

In its sample, this clonotype was seen a few times. The CDR3: CASSAQTYQETQYF. Here the CDR3 DNA reads TGTGCCAGCAGTGCCCAGACGTACCAAGAGACCCAGTACTTC. The chain employs TRBV25-1 and TRBJ2-5; D is undetermined. The CDR3 loop spans 14 amino acids. Germline V lookup: CDR1 MGHDK, CDR2 SYGVNS. Trimming stripped 4 bases from V and 0 bases from J, with 9 bases between.

This clonotype was seen a handful of times. A much larger clone lies a single base off, so this may be a read error. The chain uses TRBV7-3 and TRBJ2-2; a weak D match, TRBD2 (5 bases). V was clipped by 3 bases and J by 5 bases, with 10 bases between them. From germline, CDR1 is SGHTA and CDR2 FQGTGA. The CDR3 consists of 14 residues. CDR3 coding DNA: TGTGCCAGCAGCTTCGGGTCGGGGACCGGGGAGCTGTTTTTT. Its translation is CASSFGSGTGELFF.

This clonotype was counted between two and nine times. V and J are TRBV11-2 and TRBJ2-1; 7 nucleotides align to TRBD1. Germline V gene sequence: CDR1 SGHAT, CDR2 FQNNGV. This CDR3 contains 14 residues. V gave up 2 bases and J gave up 8 bases; unmatched junction bases: 6. The CDR3 DNA follows: TGTGCCAGCAGCTTAAGATGGACAGGCGATGAGCAGTTCTTC. This translates into CASSLRWTGDEQFF.

This clonotype was seen repeatedly, ten times or more. The chain joins TRBV12-3 or TRBV12-4 to TRBJ2-5; D may be TRBD2 (6 bases). The V end was cut by 7 bases, the J end by 1 base, with 13 bases between. The CDR3 loop spans 14 amino acids. DNA for the CDR3: TGTGCCAGCACGGCGGGACCCACCCAAGAGACCCAGTACTTC. Translating gives CASTAGPTQETQYF.

This clonotype showed up many times. The rearrangement joins TRBV20-1 to TRBJ2-5, with a weak D call TRBD1 (5 bases). Trimming removed 2 bases at V and 1 base at J, with 8 bases between. This CDR3 spans 13 amino acids. In germline, CDR1 is DFQATT, CDR2 SNEGSKA (reference sequence). The CDR3 DNA follows: TGCAGTGCTAGAAGGGGATCCCAAGAGACCCAGTACTTC. Its translation: CSARRGSQETQYF.

This clonotype was recorded many times. V gene TRBV27 combines with J gene TRBJ1-1; D is ambiguous. Germline V CDR1 and CDR2: MNHEY, SMNVEV (reference sequence). This CDR3 is 13 amino acids long. V was pared by 3 bases and J by 6 bases, with 11 bases between. Here the CDR3 DNA reads TGTGCCAGCAGTTTTGCGGTTTTGGCTGAAGCTTTCTTT. Translating gives CASSFAVLAEAFF.